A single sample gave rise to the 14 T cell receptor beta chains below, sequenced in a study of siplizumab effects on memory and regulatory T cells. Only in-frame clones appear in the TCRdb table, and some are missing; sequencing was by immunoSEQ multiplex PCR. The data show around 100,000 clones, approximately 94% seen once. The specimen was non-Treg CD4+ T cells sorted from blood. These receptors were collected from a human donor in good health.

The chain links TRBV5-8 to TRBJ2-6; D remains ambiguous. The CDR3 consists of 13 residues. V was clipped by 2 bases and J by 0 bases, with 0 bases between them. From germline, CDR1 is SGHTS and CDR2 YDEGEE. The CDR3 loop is CASSFSGANVLTF. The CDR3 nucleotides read TGTGCCAGCAGCTTCTCTGGGGCCAACGTCCTGACTTTC.

This chain's CDR3 is CAILGTGTAKRNEQFF. DNA of the CDR3: TGTGCCATTCTTGGTACCGGGACAGCGAAGAGGAATGAGCAGTTCTTC. This sequence joins TRBV10-3 and TRBJ2-1; 7 nucleotides agree with TRBD1. With V trimmed by 9 bases and J by 7 bases, 18 bases remained unmatched. This CDR3 comprises 16 residues. Germline CDR1 and CDR2: ENHRY and SYGVKD.

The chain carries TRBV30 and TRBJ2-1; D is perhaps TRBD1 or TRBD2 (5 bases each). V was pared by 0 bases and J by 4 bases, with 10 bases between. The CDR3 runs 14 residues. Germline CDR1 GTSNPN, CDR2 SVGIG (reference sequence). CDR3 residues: CAWSVGGGYNEQFF. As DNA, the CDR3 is TGTGCCTGGAGTGTAGGTGGGGGATACAATGAGCAGTTCTTC.

The CDR3 DNA reads TGTGCCAGCAGTCCCCCGGGGTTTAGGTACAATGAGCAGTTCTTC. Its protein product is CASSPPGFRYNEQFF. The V gene is TRBV27, the J gene TRBJ2-1; a possible D gene is TRBD2 (5 bases). The CDR3 contains 15 residues. The V end was cut by 5 bases, the J end by 4 bases, with 15 bases between. Germline V gives CDR1 MNHEY, CDR2 SMNVEV (reference sequence).

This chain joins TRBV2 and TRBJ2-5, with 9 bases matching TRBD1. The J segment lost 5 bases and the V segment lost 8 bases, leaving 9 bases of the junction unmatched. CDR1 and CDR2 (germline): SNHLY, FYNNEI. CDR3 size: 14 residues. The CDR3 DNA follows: TGTGCCAGCGACAGGGGGGGCGTAGAGGAGACCCAGTACTTC. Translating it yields CASDRGGVEETQYF. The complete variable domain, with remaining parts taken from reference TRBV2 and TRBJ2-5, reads EPEVTQTPSHQVTQMGQEVILRCVPISNHLYFYWYRQILGQKVEFLVSFYNNEISEKSEIFDDQFSVERPDGSNFTLKIRSTKLEDSAMYFCASDRGGVEETQYFGPGTRLLVL.

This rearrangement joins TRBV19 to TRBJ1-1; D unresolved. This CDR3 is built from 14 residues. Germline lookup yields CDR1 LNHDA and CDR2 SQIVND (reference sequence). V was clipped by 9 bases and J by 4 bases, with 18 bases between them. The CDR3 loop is CASDTVGDSTEAFF. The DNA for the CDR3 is TGTGCCAGCGACACCGTGGGCGATAGCACTGAAGCTTTCTTT.

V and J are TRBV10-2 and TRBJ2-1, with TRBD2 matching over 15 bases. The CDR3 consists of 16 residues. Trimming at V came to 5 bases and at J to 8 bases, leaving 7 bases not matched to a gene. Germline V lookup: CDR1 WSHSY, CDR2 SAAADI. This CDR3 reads CASSSPGLAGGYEQFF. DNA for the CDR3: TGCGCCAGCAGTTCCCCGGGACTAGCGGGAGGCTATGAGCAGTTCTTC.

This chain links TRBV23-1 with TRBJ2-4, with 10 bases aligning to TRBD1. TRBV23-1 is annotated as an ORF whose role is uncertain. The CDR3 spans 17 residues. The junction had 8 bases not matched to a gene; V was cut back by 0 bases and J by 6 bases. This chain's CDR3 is CASSQSLDGTGVNIQYF. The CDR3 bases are TGCGCCAGCAGTCAATCGTTAGACGGGACAGGGGTAAACATTCAGTACTTC.

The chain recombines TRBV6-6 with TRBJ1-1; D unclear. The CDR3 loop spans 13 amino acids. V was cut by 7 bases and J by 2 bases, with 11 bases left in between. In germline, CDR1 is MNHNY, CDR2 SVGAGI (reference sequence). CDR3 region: CASTARQNTEAFF. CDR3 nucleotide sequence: TGTGCCAGCACCGCCCGACAAAACACTGAAGCTTTCTTT.

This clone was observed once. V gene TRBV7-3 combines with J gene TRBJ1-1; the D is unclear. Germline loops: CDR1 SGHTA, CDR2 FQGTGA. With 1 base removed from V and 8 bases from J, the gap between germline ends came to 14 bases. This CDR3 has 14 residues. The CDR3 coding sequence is TGTGCCAGCAGCTTAAAACCGGCGGGAAGAGAAGCTTTCTTT. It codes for CASSLKPAGREAFF.

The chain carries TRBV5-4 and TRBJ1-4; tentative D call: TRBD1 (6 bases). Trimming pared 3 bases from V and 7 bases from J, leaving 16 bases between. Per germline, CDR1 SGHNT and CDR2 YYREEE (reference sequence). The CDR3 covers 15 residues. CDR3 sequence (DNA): TGTGCCAGCAGCTCAGTCAGGGGCGGGGGTGAAAAACTGTTTTTT. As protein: CASSSVRGGGEKLFF.

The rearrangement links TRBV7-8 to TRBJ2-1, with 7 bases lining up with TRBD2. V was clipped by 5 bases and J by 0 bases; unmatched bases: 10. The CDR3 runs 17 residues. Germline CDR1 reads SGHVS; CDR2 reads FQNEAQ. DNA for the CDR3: TGTGCCAGCAGCGGGGGGGAACAGGAGAGCTCCTACAATGAGCAGTTCTTC. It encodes CASSGGEQESSYNEQFF. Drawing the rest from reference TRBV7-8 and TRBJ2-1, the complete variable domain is GAGVSQSPRYKVAKRGQDVALRCDPISGHVSLFWYQQALGQGPEFLTYFQNEAQLDKSGLPSDRFFAERPEGSVSTLKIQRTQQEDSAVYLCASSGGEQESSYNEQFFGPGTRLTVL.

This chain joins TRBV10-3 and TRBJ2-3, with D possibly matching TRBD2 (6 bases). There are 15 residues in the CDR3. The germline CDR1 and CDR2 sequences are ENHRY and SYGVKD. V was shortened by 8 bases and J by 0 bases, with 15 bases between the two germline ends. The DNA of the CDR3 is TGTGCCATCTCCCGTAGCGGTGCTAGCACAGATACGCAGTATTTT. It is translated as CAISRSGASTDTQYF.

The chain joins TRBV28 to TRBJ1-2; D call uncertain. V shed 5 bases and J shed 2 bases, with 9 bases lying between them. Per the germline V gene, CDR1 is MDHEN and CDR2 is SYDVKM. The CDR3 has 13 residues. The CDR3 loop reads CASSRFLNYGYTF. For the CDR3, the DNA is TGTGCCAGCAGTAGATTCTTAAACTATGGCTACACCTTC.